Below, 26 T cell receptor beta chains from the same sample are listed, as sequenced in a study of T cell repertoires in cytomegalovirus infection. TCRdb processed the reads anew with MiXCR; each CDR3 protein has one entry. This table has roughly 500,000 distinct CDR3 sequences, roughly 46% appearing once. These receptors have no identified antigens. The sequences come from cultured PBMCs, collected from culture after CMV antigen stimulation. Receptor source: a human donor in good health (CMV status not recorded). Some clones in this sample may be carry-over from other donors' samples.

The chain has TRBV20-1 and TRBJ1-2; 12 bases line up with TRBD1. This CDR3 contains 14 residues. CDR1 DFQATT and CDR2 SNEGSKA come from the germline V gene (reference sequence). Trimming took 6 bases from V and 8 from J; bases not matched to a gene: 10. The CDR3 here is CSAPTGTGGDGYTF. DNA for the CDR3: TGCAGTGCCCCGACCGGGACAGGGGGCGACGGCTACACCTTC.

The chain couples TRBV6-1 to TRBJ2-3; D possibly uses TRBD1 or TRBD2 (6 bases each). Trimming removed 5 bases at V and 1 base at J, with 16 bases between. The germline gives CDR1 MNHNS, CDR2 SASEGT. This CDR3 has 16 residues. CDR3 sequence (DNA): TGTGCCAGCAGTCACCGGTCGAGGGGGGGCACAGATACGCAGTATTTT. Translated, it gives CASSHRSRGGTDTQYF.

The chain joins TRBV7-6 to TRBJ2-5, with 8 bases aligning to TRBD1. CDR1 is SGHVS, CDR2 FNYEAQ, per germline. V lost 5 bases, J lost 6 bases, and 11 bases stayed unmatched. The CDR3 length is 15 residues. The CDR3 sequence: CASSLGQGRRQTQYF. The CDR3 DNA reads as TGTGCCAGCAGCCTAGGACAGGGAAGGCGCCAGACCCAGTACTTC.

CDR3 sequence: CASSPPDVQETQYF. CDR3 DNA sequence: TGTGCCAGCTCACCCCCGGACGTACAAGAGACCCAGTACTTC. The chain has TRBV18 and TRBJ2-5; D gene unclear. With 3 bases removed from V and 2 bases from J, the gap between germline ends came to 10 bases. CDR1 and CDR2 (germline): KGHSH, LQKENI. The CDR3 runs to 14 residues.

The chain combines TRBV6-5 with TRBJ1-1; D call uncertain. Germline CDR1 MNHEY, CDR2 SVGAGI. This CDR3 contains 16 residues. Trimming cost V 7 bases and J 4 bases, with 22 bases left between them. CDR3 in amino acids: CASTPPGIQSTTEAFF. CDR3 DNA: TGTGCCAGCACCCCCCCGGGGATCCAGTCGACCACTGAAGCTTTCTTT.

This chain connects TRBV18 to TRBJ2-5; TRBD2 is a possible D gene (6 bases). From germline, CDR1 is KGHSH and CDR2 LQKENI. With 5 bases removed from V and 5 bases from J, the gap between germline ends came to 21 bases. The CDR3 loop spans 16 amino acids. The CDR3 region has the DNA TGTGCCAGCTCATCGAGCCGGGGGAGCCCAAGGGAGACCCAGTACTTC. It specifies CASSSSRGSPRETQYF.

The rearrangement joins TRBV5-6 to TRBJ1-2, with D possibly TRBD1 on 6 matching bases. V was trimmed by 0 bases and J by 6 bases, leaving 15 bases between them. CDR3 length: 15 residues. Germline CDR1 is SGHDT and CDR2 is YYEEEE. The CDR3: CASSLGGGLGNGYTF. CDR3 in DNA: TGTGCCAGCAGCTTGGGAGGGGGACTTGGGAATGGCTACACCTTC. The full variable domain, its missing parts supplied by reference TRBV5-6 and TRBJ1-2, is DAGVTQSPTHLIKTRGQQVTLRCSPKSGHDTVSWYQQALGQGPQFIFQYYEEEERQRGNFPDRFSGHQFPNYSSELNVNALLLGDSALYLCASSLGGGLGNGYTFGSGTRLTVV.

The table lists this clonotype with a few counts. V and J are TRBV25-1 and TRBJ2-5; the D call may be TRBD1 or TRBD2 (5 bases each). The CDR3 is 15 amino acids. The germline gives CDR1 MGHDK, CDR2 SYGVNS. Trimming stripped 3 bases from V and 5 bases from J, with 16 bases between. For the CDR3, the DNA is TGTGCCAGCAGTGACTCCGGGACGTCCGGGGAGACCCAGTACTTC. This codes for CASSDSGTSGETQYF.

V gene TRBV4-1 combines with J gene TRBJ1-3; D is uncertain. In germline, CDR1 is MGHRA, CDR2 YSYEKL. This CDR3 region has 15 residues. V was shortened by 3 bases and J by 0 bases, with 9 bases between the two germline ends. CDR3 bases: TGCGCCAGCAGCCATGAGAGGAGCTCTGGAAACACCATATATTTT. This gives the protein CASSHERSSGNTIYF.

This rearrangement joins TRBV28 to TRBJ2-3; D is perhaps TRBD2 (7 bases). From germline, CDR1 is MDHEN and CDR2 SYDVKM. The CDR3 sequence is 13 residues long. The V end was cut by 5 bases, the J end by 5 bases, with 11 bases between. The CDR3 region has the DNA TGTGCCAGCAGTAAGGGGGGGGGAGATACGCAGTATTTT. It is translated as CASSKGGGDTQYF.

As DNA, the CDR3 is TGTGCCAGTAGTACCGGGACAGTGGAAACCTACGAGCAGTACTTC. Protein sequence: CASSTGTVETYEQYF. The genes are TRBV19 and TRBJ2-7; 7 bases line up with TRBD1. This CDR3 is built from 15 residues. J gave up 2 bases and V 4 bases, and 8 bases lay outside the gene matches. CDR1 and CDR2 (germline): LNHDA, SQIVND (reference sequence).

The V gene is TRBV18, the J gene TRBJ1-3; TRBD1 agrees at 7 bases. Trimming removed 2 bases from V and 2 bases from J; junction bases left unmatched: 3. The CDR3 sequence is 15 residues long. The germline gives CDR1 KGHSH, CDR2 LQKENI. The CDR3 coding sequence is TGTGCCAGCTCACCATTTGGGACAGCTGGAAACACCATATATTTT. Its translation: CASSPFGTAGNTIYF.

V and J are TRBV7-6 and TRBJ2-2; D not certain. Germline V gene data show CDR1 as SGHVS and CDR2 as FNYEAQ. This CDR3 has 16 amino acids. The V end lost 1 base, the J end lost 0 bases, and 9 bases lay between the germline ends. CDR3 sequence reads: CASSLVGRSNTGELFF. The CDR3 DNA reads TGTGCCAGCAGCTTAGTGGGCAGGTCGAACACCGGGGAGCTGTTTTTT.

The chain joins TRBV19 to TRBJ1-1, with TRBD1 as a possible D gene (5 bases). The CDR3 is 16 residues long. V was pared by 3 bases and J by 3 bases, with 17 bases between. Germline values: CDR1 LNHDA, CDR2 SQIVND (reference sequence). The CDR3 loop is CASSMRGRGLDTEAFF. The CDR3 DNA is TGTGCCAGTAGTATGAGAGGTAGGGGATTGGACACTGAAGCTTTCTTT.

The chain uses TRBV19 and TRBJ2-2; 9 positions agree with TRBD2. The junction had 6 bases not matched to a gene; V was cut back by 3 bases and J by 7 bases. Looked up from germline, CDR1 is LNHDA and CDR2 is SQIVND (reference sequence). The length of the CDR3 is 15 residues. This CDR3 reads CASSIETSGFGELFF. CDR3 nucleotide sequence: TGTGCCAGTAGTATTGAAACTAGCGGGTTCGGGGAGCTGTTTTTT.

This clonotype showed up just a few times. The rearrangement joins TRBV12-5 to TRBJ2-6; 9 nucleotides line up with TRBD1. From germline, CDR1 is LGHNT and CDR2 FRNRAP. The ends lost 6 bases at V and 1 base at J; junction bases unmatched: 1. CDR3 length: 15 amino acids. The CDR3 is CASGTGGSGANVLTF. CDR3 sequence (DNA): TGTGCTAGTGGGACAGGGGGTTCTGGGGCCAACGTCCTGACTTTC.

This clonotype turned up a few times. The gene calls are TRBV20-1 and TRBJ2-2, with 10 bases matching TRBD2. The CDR3 has 16 residues. Germline V gene lookup returns CDR1 DFQATT and CDR2 SNEGSKA (reference sequence). V shed 0 bases and J 2 bases; nucleotides not matched to a gene: 3. CDR3 loop: CSARDRTSGNTGELFF. The CDR3 DNA reads TGCAGTGCTAGAGACCGGACTAGCGGAAACACCGGGGAGCTGTTTTTT.

V gene TRBV20-1 combines with J gene TRBJ2-3; the D is unclear. Germline assignment: CDR1 DFQATT and CDR2 SNEGSKA (reference sequence). Trimming left V 3 bases short and J 4 bases short, with 8 bases between. The CDR3 contains 12 residues. The CDR3 DNA reads as TGCAGTGCTAGGCCGGTTCCAGATACGCAGTATTTT. Translation gives CSARPVPDTQYF.

This clonotype was seen only a few times. The V call is TRBV7-2, the J call TRBJ1-5; D is undetermined. V was pared by 3 bases and J by 9 bases, with 15 bases between. From germline, CDR1 is SGHTA and CDR2 FQGNSA. CDR3 length: 14 amino acids. The DNA for the CDR3 is TGTGCCAGCAGCTTTCATCACCTGGGGAGGCCCCAGCATTTT. Its protein is CASSFHHLGRPQHF.

The rearrangement joins TRBV9 to TRBJ2-3; D is uncertain. The CDR3 sequence is 15 residues long. CDR1 SGDLS and CDR2 YYNGEE come from the germline V gene. Trimming removed 4 bases from V and 0 bases from J, with 12 bases in between. The CDR3 reads CASSSPGASTDTQYF. The CDR3 nucleotides read TGTGCCAGCAGCTCTCCGGGCGCTAGCACAGATACGCAGTATTTT.

The chain carries TRBV7-9 and TRBJ2-5; D not certain. CDR3 length: 16 residues. Trimming stripped 4 bases from V and 4 bases from J, with 19 bases between. Germline V CDR1 and CDR2: SEHNR, FQNEAQ (reference sequence). In DNA, the CDR3 is TGTGCCAGCAGCTCGGAACTGACGCGTCCTGGAGAGACCCAGTACTTC. This encodes CASSSELTRPGETQYF.

This rearrangement joins TRBV12-3 or TRBV12-4 to TRBJ1-1, with D tentatively TRBD1 (5 bases). The V end was cut by 1 base, the J end by 4 bases, with 10 bases between. The CDR3 has 14 residues. CDR3 region: CASSLEFGGTEAFF. The CDR3, as DNA: TGTGCCAGCAGTTTAGAGTTCGGGGGCACTGAAGCTTTCTTT.

The chain joins TRBV3-1 to TRBJ2-1, with D hard to call. Trimming took 1 base from V and 9 from J, leaving 19 bases between them. CDR1 and CDR2 from the germline V gene are LGHDT and YNNKEL (reference sequence). The CDR3 consists of 16 residues. The CDR3 is CASSQVFYNNFREQFF. The CDR3 DNA is TGTGCCAGCAGCCAAGTCTTCTATAACAATTTCCGTGAGCAGTTCTTC.

The CDR3 nucleotides are TGTGCCAGCAGTTTATCTCTCGAGGCAAGGGAGCTGTTTTTT. It is translated as CASSLSLEARELFF. The chain combines TRBV27 with TRBJ2-2, with no clear D. Germline assignment: CDR1 MNHEY and CDR2 SMNVEV (reference sequence). This CDR3 contains 14 residues. The V end lost 0 bases, the J end lost 9 bases, and 11 bases lay between the germline ends.

The chain links TRBV6-1 to TRBJ1-2; D is uncertain. The CDR3 runs to 13 residues. The V end lost 4 bases, the J end lost 5 bases, and 11 bases lay between the germline ends. Germline V gene sequence: CDR1 MNHNS, CDR2 SASEGT. DNA of the CDR3: TGTGCCAGCAGTGTAGAGAGGGCGTATGGCTACACCTTC. It specifies CASSVERAYGYTF.

This clonotype turned up a few times. The chain couples TRBV10-3 to TRBJ2-3; no firm D call. The germline V gene has CDR1 ENHRY and CDR2 SYGVKD. The CDR3 totals 13 residues. Between the trimmed V and J ends, which lost 3 bases and 2 bases, there was a span of 6 bases. The CDR3 DNA is TGTGCCATCAGTGACGGCTTCACAGATACGCAGTATTTT. This codes for CAISDGFTDTQYF.